What follows are 23 T cell receptor beta chains derived from one specimen sequenced in a study of vaccination effects on CD4 cells after COVID-19. The antigens for these receptors are not known. Sequencing used immunoSEQ multiplex PCR; TCRdb keeps in-frame clones, though not all of them. The sample lists around 36,000 clones, 70% occurring once. Antigen-specific CD4+ T cells were expanded with viral peptide pools in the ViraFEST assay before sequencing. Between days 9 and 11 of culture, CD4+ T cells were separated out. According to the study, vaccine recipients showed no prior SARS-CoV-2 infection and negative nucleocapsid antibodies. The sample was CD4+ T cells from PBMCs cultured with SARS-CoV-2 spike peptides, taken before COVID-19 vaccination. Every receptor here comes from a human donor who received a COVID-19 vaccine.

V is TRBV28 and J is TRBJ2-3; 8 positions match TRBD1. CDR1 is MDHEN, CDR2 SYDVKM, per germline. V shed 5 bases and J 6 bases; nucleotides not matched to a gene: 7. CDR3 length equals 14 residues. CDR3 sequence reads: CASSPRTGRDTQYF. CDR3 nucleotides: TGTGCCAGCAGTCCCCGGACAGGGAGGGATACGCAGTATTTT.

The chain joins TRBV19 to TRBJ2-7, with a possible D match to TRBD2 (6 bases). CDR1 and CDR2 from the germline V gene are LNHDA and SQIVND (reference sequence). Trimming removed 1 base at V and 3 bases at J, with 10 bases between. The CDR3 contains 14 residues. DNA for the CDR3: TGTGCCAGTAGTATAGGGGCGGGATACTACGAGCAGTACTTC. Translating it yields CASSIGAGYYEQYF.

CDR3 sequence reads: CASSAQGNTEAFF. DNA of the CDR3: TGTGCCAGCAGCGCTCAGGGGAACACTGAAGCTTTCTTT. The chain couples TRBV9 to TRBJ1-1, with D perhaps matching TRBD1 (5 bases). CDR1 and CDR2 (germline): SGDLS, YYNGEE. V was trimmed by 3 bases and J by 1 base, leaving 7 bases between them. The CDR3 runs 13 residues.

The chain links TRBV7-2 to TRBJ1-5; 7 positions match TRBD1. Germline-derived CDR1 and CDR2 are SGHTA and FQGNSA. The ends lost 5 bases at V and 6 bases at J; junction bases unmatched: 10. This CDR3 is 15 amino acids long. CDR3 DNA: TGTGCCAGCAGCCAAGACAGGGCTGATGGTCAGCCCCAGCATTTT. Amino acids: CASSQDRADGQPQHF.

The chain carries TRBV5-1 and TRBJ2-3; D is uncertain. The CDR3 covers 17 residues. V lost 4 bases and J lost 6, with 24 bases in between. The germline V gene has CDR1 SGHRS and CDR2 YFSETQ. CDR3 in amino acids: CASSPRTTAGRPDTQYF. CDR3 in DNA: TGCGCCAGCAGCCCCCGGACGACCGCCGGACGCCCCGATACGCAGTATTTT. Full variable domain (remainder filled in from reference TRBV5-1 and TRBJ2-3): KAGVTQTPRYLIKTRGQQVTLSCSPISGHRSVSWYQQTPGQGLQFLFEYFSETQRNKGNFPGRFSGRQFSNSRSEMNVSTLELGDSALYLCASSPRTTAGRPDTQYFGPGTRLTVL.

CDR3 bases: TGTGCCAGCAGAAATACCAGGGGGGCTGAAGCTTTCTTT. It codes for CASRNTRGAEAFF. This chain joins TRBV6-5 and TRBJ1-1; TRBD1 matches 7 bases. V lost 6 bases to trimming and J lost 6 bases; unmatched junction nucleotides: 7. Per the germline V gene, CDR1 is MNHEY and CDR2 is SVGAGI. This CDR3 has 13 residues.

The V and J genes are TRBV7-2 and TRBJ2-7, with D perhaps matching TRBD1 or TRBD2 (5 bases each). V gave up 2 bases and J gave up 4 bases, with 12 bases separating them. The CDR3 has 14 residues. CDR1 and CDR2 (germline): SGHTA, FQGNSA. CDR3 DNA: TGTGCCAGCAGCTTAACCGGGGCTCCGTACGAGCAGTACTTC. It translates to CASSLTGAPYEQYF. Complete variable domain (other parts from reference TRBV7-2 and TRBJ2-7): GAGVSQSPSNKVTEKGKDVELRCDPISGHTALYWYRQSLGQGLEFLIYFQGNSAPDKSGLPSDRFSAERTGGSVSTLTIQRTQQEDSAVYLCASSLTGAPYEQYFGPGTRLTVT.

The count of this clone is one. The gene calls are TRBV30 and TRBJ2-3; D uncertain. This CDR3 is built from 16 residues. Germline CDR1 is GTSNPN and CDR2 is SVGIG (reference sequence). V lost 0 bases and J 3 bases, leaving 16 bases between the germline ends. The CDR3 coding sequence is TGTGCCTGGAGTGTACTGAGCTCGACTCTAACAGATACGCAGTATTTT. Its protein is CAWSVLSSTLTDTQYF.

V is TRBV28 and J is TRBJ1-2, with 8 positions matching TRBD1. Trimming took 5 bases from V and 8 from J; bases not matched to a gene: 7. Germline V lookup: CDR1 MDHEN, CDR2 SYDVKM. The CDR3 spans 13 residues. The CDR3 reads CASSPLTGDGYTF. The CDR3, as DNA: TGTGCCAGCAGTCCCCTGACAGGGGACGGCTACACCTTC.

The chain links TRBV5-1 to TRBJ2-1; 10 bases match TRBD2. Losses at the gene ends were 5 bases for V and 8 bases for J; bases not matched to a gene: 10. Germline lookup yields CDR1 SGHRS and CDR2 YFSETQ. CDR3 length: 15 amino acids. The DNA for the CDR3 is TGCGCCAGCAGAATAGCGGGGGGTACCCTCCATGAGCAGTTCTTC. Translation gives CASRIAGGTLHEQFF. Based on the CDR3 plus reference TRBV5-1 and TRBJ2-1, the full variable domain is KAGVTQTPRYLIKTRGQQVTLSCSPISGHRSVSWYQQTPGQGLQFLFEYFSETQRNKGNFPGRFSGRQFSNSRSEMNVSTLELGDSALYLCASRIAGGTLHEQFFGPGTRLTVL.

In nucleotides, the CDR3 is TGTGCCAGCAGCTTGGGCCAGCGGAACACTGAAGCTTTCTTT. This codes for CASSLGQRNTEAFF. V gene TRBV5-4 combines with J gene TRBJ1-1; D is unresolved. Germline V gene sequence: CDR1 SGHNT, CDR2 YYREEE (reference sequence). The length of the CDR3 is 14 residues. With 0 bases removed from V and 1 base from J, the gap between germline ends came to 7 bases.

This chain joins TRBV2 and TRBJ1-1; D remains unclear. This CDR3 is 14 amino acids long. Trimming stripped 2 bases from V and 1 base from J, with 8 bases between. Germline V gene sequence: CDR1 SNHLY, CDR2 FYNNEI. CDR3 loop: CASSERSANTEAFF. CDR3 DNA: TGTGCCAGCAGTGAACGGTCAGCGAACACTGAAGCTTTCTTT.

This chain uses TRBV7-2 with TRBJ1-2; D is possibly TRBD1 (5 bases). CDR1 SGHTA and CDR2 FQGNSA come from the germline V gene. Trimming pared 4 bases from V and 0 bases from J, leaving 9 bases between. This CDR3 region has 14 residues. CDR3 sequence: CASSSGGANYGYTF. The CDR3 bases are TGTGCCAGCAGCTCTGGGGGGGCTAACTATGGCTACACCTTC.

V gene TRBV3-1 (or the pseudogene TRBV3-2) combines with J gene TRBJ1-1; a possible D gene is TRBD1 (5 bases). V was cut by 1 base and J by 4 bases, with 10 bases left in between. CDR3 length: 14 residues. Germline CDR1 reads LGHDT; CDR2 reads YNNKEL (reference sequence). The CDR3 nucleotides are TGTGCCAGCAGCCAAGTTTGGGGGAGCACTGAAGCTTTCTTT. This gives the protein CASSQVWGSTEAFF.

In this sample, this clone turned up a few times. The rearrangement joins TRBV7-3 to TRBJ2-3; D is unclear. The CDR3 runs to 13 residues. CDR1 SGHTA and CDR2 FQGTGA come from the germline V gene. V was clipped by 0 bases and J by 4 bases, with 5 bases between them. As DNA, the CDR3 is TGTGCCAGCAGCTTAACCGGGCCAGATACGCAGTATTTT. Amino acids: CASSLTGPDTQYF.

V usage is TRBV7-2 and J usage is TRBJ2-7, with a weak D call TRBD1 (6 bases). The CDR3 is made up of 13 amino acids. Germline V gene data show CDR1 as SGHTA and CDR2 as FQGNSA. Between the trimmed V and J ends, which lost 4 bases and 2 bases, there was a span of 9 bases. This CDR3 reads CASSSQGTYEQYF. Here the CDR3 DNA reads TGTGCCAGCAGCTCACAGGGTACCTACGAGCAGTACTTC.

The chain recombines TRBV7-2 with TRBJ1-2, with D hard to call. V was pared by 4 bases and J by 8 bases, with 14 bases between. Germline-derived CDR1 and CDR2 are SGHTA and FQGNSA. The CDR3 sequence is 13 residues long. The CDR3 nucleotides are TGTGCCAGCAGCTCTTCCCCAGGAGTCGGCTACACCTTC. It codes for CASSSSPGVGYTF.

The V gene is TRBV4-1, the J gene TRBJ2-1; 9 bases agree with TRBD2. V lost 8 bases, J lost 7 bases, and 9 bases stayed unmatched. The CDR3 totals 14 residues. The germline gives CDR1 MGHRA, CDR2 YSYEKL. This chain's CDR3 is CASERSSGMNEQFF. The CDR3 bases are TGCGCCAGCGAGCGGTCTAGCGGGATGAATGAGCAGTTCTTC.

CDR3 sequence reads: CASSSGTGSYNEQFF. CDR3 bases: TGTGCCAGCAGCTCCGGGACAGGGTCCTACAATGAGCAGTTCTTC. The chain couples TRBV5-5 to TRBJ2-1; 9 bases match TRBD1. In germline, CDR1 is SGHKS, CDR2 YYEKEE (reference sequence). With 3 bases clipped from V and 1 base from J, the junction kept 2 bases outside the gene matches. This CDR3 has 15 residues.

This clone has more than one count but fewer than ten. The J gene is TRBJ2-2, the V gene TRBV19; a weak D match, TRBD2 (5 bases). Trimming removed 5 bases from V and 1 base from J, with 11 bases in between. This CDR3 is built from 15 residues. CDR1 is LNHDA and CDR2 is SQIVND in the germline V gene (reference sequence). CDR3 DNA: TGTGCCAGTAGTTGGCGGGCTTTGAACACCGGGGAGCTGTTTTTT. This sequence encodes CASSWRALNTGELFF. The complete variable domain, with remaining parts taken from reference TRBV19 and TRBJ2-2, reads DGGITQSPKYLFRKEGQNVTLSCEQNLNHDAMYWYRQDPGQGLRLIYYSQIVNDFQKGDIAEGYSVSREKKESFPLTVTSAQKNPTAFYLCASSWRALNTGELFFGEGSRLTVL.

This clone has at least ten counts. V gene TRBV4-3 combines with J gene TRBJ1-5, with no clear D. The CDR3 runs 13 residues. Trimming left V 4 bases short and J 4 bases short, with 8 bases between. Germline V gene lookup returns CDR1 LGHNA and CDR2 YSLEER. The CDR3 reads CASSLNTNQPQHF. The CDR3 nucleotides read TGCGCCAGCAGCCTAAATACTAATCAGCCCCAGCATTTT.

The rearrangement joins TRBV5-1 to TRBJ2-7; 9 nucleotides align to TRBD1. There are 13 residues in the CDR3. J gave up 2 bases and V 7 bases, and 4 bases lay outside the gene matches. From germline, CDR1 is SGHRS and CDR2 YFSETQ. The CDR3 is CASSRDRAYEQYF. CDR3 in DNA: TGCGCCAGCTCCCGGGACAGGGCCTACGAGCAGTACTTC.

The rearrangement links TRBV5-1 to TRBJ1-2; 9 bases are shared with TRBD1. Per germline, CDR1 SGHRS and CDR2 YFSETQ. Trimming at V came to 4 bases and at J to 1 base, leaving 8 bases not matched to a gene. This CDR3 spans 16 amino acids. CDR3 coding DNA: TGCGCCAGCAGCGAAGGGACAGGGACCTTTAACTATGGCTACACCTTC. It is translated as CASSEGTGTFNYGYTF. The variable domain in full, completed from reference TRBV5-1 and TRBJ1-2, reads KAGVTQTPRYLIKTRGQQVTLSCSPISGHRSVSWYQQTPGQGLQFLFEYFSETQRNKGNFPGRFSGRQFSNSRSEMNVSTLELGDSALYLCASSEGTGTFNYGYTFGSGTRLTVV.